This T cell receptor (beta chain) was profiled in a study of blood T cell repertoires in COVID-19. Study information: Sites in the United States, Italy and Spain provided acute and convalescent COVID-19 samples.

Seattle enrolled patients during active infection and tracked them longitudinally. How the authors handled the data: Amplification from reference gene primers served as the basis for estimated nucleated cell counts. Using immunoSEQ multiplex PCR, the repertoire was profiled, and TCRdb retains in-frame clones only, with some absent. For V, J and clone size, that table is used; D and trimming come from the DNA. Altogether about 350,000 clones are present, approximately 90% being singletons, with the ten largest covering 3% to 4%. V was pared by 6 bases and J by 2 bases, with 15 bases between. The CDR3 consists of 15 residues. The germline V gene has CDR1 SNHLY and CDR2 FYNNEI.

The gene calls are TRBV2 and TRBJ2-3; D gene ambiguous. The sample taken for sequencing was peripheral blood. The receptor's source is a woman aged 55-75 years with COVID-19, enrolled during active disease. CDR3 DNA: TGTGCCAGCAGGCGGTCCAGCGTACCCACAGATACGCAGTATTTT. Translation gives CASRRSSVPTDTQYF. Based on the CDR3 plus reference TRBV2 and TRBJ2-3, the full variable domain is EPEVTQTPSHQVTQMGQEVILRCVPISNHLYFYWYRQILGQKVEFLVSFYNNEISEKSEIFDDQFSVERPDGSNFTLKIRSTKLEDSAMYFCASRRSSVPTDTQYFGPGTRLTVL.